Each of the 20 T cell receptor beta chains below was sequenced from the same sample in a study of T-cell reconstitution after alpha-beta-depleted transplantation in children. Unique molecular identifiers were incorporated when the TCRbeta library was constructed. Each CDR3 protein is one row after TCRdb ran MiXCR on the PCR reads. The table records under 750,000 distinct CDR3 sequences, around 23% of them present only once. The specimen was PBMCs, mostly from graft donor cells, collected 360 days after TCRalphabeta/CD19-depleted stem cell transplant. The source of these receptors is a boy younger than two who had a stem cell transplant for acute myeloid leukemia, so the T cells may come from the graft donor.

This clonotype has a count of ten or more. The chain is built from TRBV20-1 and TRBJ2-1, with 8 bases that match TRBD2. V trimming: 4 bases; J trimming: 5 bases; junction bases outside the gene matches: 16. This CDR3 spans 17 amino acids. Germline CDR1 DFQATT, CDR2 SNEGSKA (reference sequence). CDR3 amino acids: CSATDRVGGVFDNEQFF. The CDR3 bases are TGCAGTGCTACAGATAGGGTCGGGGGGGTCTTCGACAATGAGCAGTTCTTC.

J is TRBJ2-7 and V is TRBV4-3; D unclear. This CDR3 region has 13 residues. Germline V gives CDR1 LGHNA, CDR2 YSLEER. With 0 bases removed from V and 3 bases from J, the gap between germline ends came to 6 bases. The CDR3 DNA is TGCGCCAGCAGCCAAGATTCAGGCTACGAGCAGTACTTC. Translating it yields CASSQDSGYEQYF.

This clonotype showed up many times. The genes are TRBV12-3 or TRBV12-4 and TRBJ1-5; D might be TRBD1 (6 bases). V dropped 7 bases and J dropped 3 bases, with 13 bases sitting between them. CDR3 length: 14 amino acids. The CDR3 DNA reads TGTGCCAGCACCCTCGGACAGTTCAATCAGCCCCAGCATTTT. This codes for CASTLGQFNQPQHF.

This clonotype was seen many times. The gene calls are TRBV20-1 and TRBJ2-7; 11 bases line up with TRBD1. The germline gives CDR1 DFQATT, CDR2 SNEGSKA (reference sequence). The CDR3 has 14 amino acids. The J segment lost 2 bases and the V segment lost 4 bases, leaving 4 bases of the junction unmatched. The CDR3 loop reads CSAKPGQGAYEQYV. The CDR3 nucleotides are TGCAGTGCTAAACCGGGACAGGGGGCCTACGAGCAGTACGTC.

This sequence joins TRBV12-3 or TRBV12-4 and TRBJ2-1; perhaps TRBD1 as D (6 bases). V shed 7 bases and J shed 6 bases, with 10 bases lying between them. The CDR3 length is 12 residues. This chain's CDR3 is CASTPTGNEQFF. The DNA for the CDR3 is TGTGCCAGCACCCCGACAGGCAATGAGCAGTTCTTC.

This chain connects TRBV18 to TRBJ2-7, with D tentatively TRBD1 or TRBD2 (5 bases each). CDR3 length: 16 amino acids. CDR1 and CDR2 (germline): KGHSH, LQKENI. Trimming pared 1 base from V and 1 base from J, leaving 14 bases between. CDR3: CASSPLTPGRSYEQYF. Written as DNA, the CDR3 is TGTGCCAGCTCACCACTCACTCCGGGACGATCCTACGAGCAGTACTTC.

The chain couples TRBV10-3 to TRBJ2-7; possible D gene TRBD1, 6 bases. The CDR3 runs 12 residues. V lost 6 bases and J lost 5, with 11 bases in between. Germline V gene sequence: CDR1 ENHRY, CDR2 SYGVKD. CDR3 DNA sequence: TGTGCCATCAGCCTACAGGGCCACGAGCAGTACGTC. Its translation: CAISLQGHEQYV.

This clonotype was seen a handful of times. The CDR3 reads CASSPGQAWSPLHF. In DNA, the CDR3 is TGTGCCAGCAGCCCGGGACAGGCATGGTCACCCCTCCACTTT. The rearrangement links TRBV9 to TRBJ1-6; TRBD1 matches at 8 bases. The V gene end was trimmed by 4 bases and the J gene end by 10 bases; junction bases not matched to a gene: 7. The CDR3 spans 14 residues. In germline, CDR1 is SGDLS, CDR2 YYNGEE. Full variable domain (outside the CDR3, taken from reference TRBV9 and TRBJ1-6): DSGVTQTPKHLITATGQRVTLRCSPRSGDLSVYWYQQSLDQGLQFLIQYYNGEERAKGNILERFSAQQFPDLHSELNLSSLELGDSALYFCASSPGQAWSPLHFGNGTRLTVT.

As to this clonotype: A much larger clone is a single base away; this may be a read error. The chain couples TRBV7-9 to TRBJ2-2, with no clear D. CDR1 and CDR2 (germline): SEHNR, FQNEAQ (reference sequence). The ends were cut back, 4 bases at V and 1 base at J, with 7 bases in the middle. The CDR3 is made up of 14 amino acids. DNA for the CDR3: TGTGCCAGCAGCTCTAGGGTGAACACCGGGGAGCTGTTTTTT. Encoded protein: CASSSRVNTGELFF.

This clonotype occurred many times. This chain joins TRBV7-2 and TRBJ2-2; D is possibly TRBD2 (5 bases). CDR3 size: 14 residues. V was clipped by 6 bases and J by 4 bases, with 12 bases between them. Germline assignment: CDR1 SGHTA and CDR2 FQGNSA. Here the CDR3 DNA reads TGTGCCAGCAGTCCGGGAATTTCCACCGGGGAGCTGTTTTTT. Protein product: CASSPGISTGELFF.

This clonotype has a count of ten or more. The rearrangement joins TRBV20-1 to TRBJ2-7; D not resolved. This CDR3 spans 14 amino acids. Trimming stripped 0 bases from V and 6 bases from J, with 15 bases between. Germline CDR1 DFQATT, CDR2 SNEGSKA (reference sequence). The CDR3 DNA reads TGCAGTGCTAGAGATAGGGCAGGTATCCGCGAGCAGTACTTC. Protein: CSARDRAGIREQYF.

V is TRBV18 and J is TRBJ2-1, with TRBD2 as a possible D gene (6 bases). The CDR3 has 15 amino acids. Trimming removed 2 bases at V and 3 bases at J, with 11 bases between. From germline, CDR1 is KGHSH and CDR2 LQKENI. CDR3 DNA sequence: TGTGCCAGCTCACCAAAACTAGCAGGCTACAATGAGCAGTTCTTC. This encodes CASSPKLAGYNEQFF.

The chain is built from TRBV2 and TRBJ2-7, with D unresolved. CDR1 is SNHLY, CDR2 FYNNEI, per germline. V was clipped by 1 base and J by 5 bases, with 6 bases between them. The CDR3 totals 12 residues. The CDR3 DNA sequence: TGTGCCAGCAGTGAAGGCCCAGACGAGCAGTACGTC. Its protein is CASSEGPDEQYV.

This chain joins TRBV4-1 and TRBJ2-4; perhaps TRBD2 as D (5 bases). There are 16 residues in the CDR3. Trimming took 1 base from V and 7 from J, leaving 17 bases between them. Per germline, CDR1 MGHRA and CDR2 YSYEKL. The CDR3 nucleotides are TGCGCCAGCAGCCAAGGGTCGGGGAACGTAGGCAACATTCAGTACTTC. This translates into CASSQGSGNVGNIQYF.

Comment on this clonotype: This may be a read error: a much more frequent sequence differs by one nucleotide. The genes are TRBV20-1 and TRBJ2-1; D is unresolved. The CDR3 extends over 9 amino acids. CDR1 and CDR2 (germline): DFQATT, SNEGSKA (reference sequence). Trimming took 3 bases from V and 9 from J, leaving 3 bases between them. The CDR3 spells CSARREQFF. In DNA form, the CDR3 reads TGCAGTGCTAGGCGTGAGCAGTTCTTC.

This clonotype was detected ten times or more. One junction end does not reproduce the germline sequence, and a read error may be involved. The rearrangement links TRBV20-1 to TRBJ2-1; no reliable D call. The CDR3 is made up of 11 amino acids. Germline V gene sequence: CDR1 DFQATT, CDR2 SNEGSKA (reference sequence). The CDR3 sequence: CSARRTAHTAF. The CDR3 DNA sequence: TGCAGTGCTAGAAGGACGGCCCACACAGCCTTC.

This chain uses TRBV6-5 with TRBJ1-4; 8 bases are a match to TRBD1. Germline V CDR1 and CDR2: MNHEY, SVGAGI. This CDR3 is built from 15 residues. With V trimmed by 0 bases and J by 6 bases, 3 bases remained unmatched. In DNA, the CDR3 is TGTGCCAGCAGTTACTCGATACAGGGGGATGAAAAACTGTTTTTT. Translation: CASSYSIQGDEKLFF.

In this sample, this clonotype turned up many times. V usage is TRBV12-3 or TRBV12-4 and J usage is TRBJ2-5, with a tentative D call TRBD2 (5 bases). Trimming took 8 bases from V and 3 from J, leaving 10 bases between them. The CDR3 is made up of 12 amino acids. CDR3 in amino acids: CASGRAKETQYF. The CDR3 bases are TGTGCCAGCGGGCGGGCCAAAGAGACCCAGTACTTC.

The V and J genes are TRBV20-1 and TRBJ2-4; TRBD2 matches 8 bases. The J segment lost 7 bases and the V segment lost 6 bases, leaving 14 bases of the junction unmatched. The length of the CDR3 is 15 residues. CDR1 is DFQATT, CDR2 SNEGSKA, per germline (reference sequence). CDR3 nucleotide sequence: TGCAGTGCCCCCTCGGGGCGGGGGGCCTGGAACATTCAGTACTTC. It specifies CSAPSGRGAWNIQYF.

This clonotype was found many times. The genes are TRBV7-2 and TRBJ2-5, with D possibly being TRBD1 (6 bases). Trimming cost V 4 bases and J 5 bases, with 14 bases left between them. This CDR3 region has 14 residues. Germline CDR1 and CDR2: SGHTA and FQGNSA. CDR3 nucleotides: TGTGCCAGCAGCTCCCACAGGGTCGGGGAGACCCAGTACTTC. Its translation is CASSSHRVGETQYF.